This T cell receptor beta chain derives from a study of a mutant IDH1 vaccine in newly diagnosed glioma. Sequenced by immunoSEQ multiplex PCR; TCRdb stores in-frame clones only, minus some. The sample has around 56,000 clones, about 81% seen once. The CDR3 is made up of 14 amino acids. Germline V gene sequence: CDR1 SGHVS, CDR2 FQNEAQ. The V end was cut by 1 base, the J end by 4 bases, with 8 bases between. The time point denotes: week 23, last vaccination. The vaccine gave 300 ug of a 20-mer mutant IDH1 peptide subcutaneously per dose. On this clone: Antigen: not known.

The receptor's source is a woman in her thirties or forties with glioma. Some clones in this sample may be carry-over from other donors' samples. The sample consisted of PBMCs, taken from a glioma patient whose treatment included an IDH1 peptide vaccine. This chain joins TRBV7-8 and TRBJ1-5; perhaps TRBD1 as D (6 bases). The chain's CDR3 is CASSLGDINQPQHF. The CDR3 DNA reads as TGTGCCAGCAGCTTAGGGGACATTAATCAGCCCCAGCATTTT.